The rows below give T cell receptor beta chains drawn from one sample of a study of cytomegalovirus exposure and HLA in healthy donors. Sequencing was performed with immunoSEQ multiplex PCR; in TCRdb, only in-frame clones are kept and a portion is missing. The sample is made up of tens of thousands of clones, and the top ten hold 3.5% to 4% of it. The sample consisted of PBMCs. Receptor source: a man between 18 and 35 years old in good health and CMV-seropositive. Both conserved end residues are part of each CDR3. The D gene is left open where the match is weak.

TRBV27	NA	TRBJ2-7	CASSVNSYEQYF	TGTGCCAGCAGTGTAAACTCCTACGAGCAGTACTTC
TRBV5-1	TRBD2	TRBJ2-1	CASSLAGLAGEQFF	TGCGCCAGCAGCTTGGCCGGCCTAGCGGGCGAGCAGTTCTTC
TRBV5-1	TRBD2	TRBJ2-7	CASSLRAVSGSSYEQYF	TGCGCCAGCAGCTTGAGGGCGGTTAGCGGGAGCTCCTACGAGCAGTACTTC
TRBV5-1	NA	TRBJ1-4	CASSLVTHATNEKLFF	TGCGCCAGCAGCTTGGTCACACATGCAACTAATGAAAAACTGTTTTTT
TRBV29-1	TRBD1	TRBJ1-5	CSVDGQGGQPQHF	TGCAGCGTTGATGGACAGGGTGGACAGCCCCAGCATTTT
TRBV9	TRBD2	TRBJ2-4	CASSVGTSGNIQYF	TGTGCCAGCAGCGTCGGGACTAGCGGGAACATTCAGTACTTC
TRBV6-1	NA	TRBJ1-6	CASTREANSPLHF	TGTGCCAGCACTCGGGAGGCAAATTCACCCCTCCACTTT
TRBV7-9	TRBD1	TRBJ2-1	CASSSGQGGYNEQFF	TGTGCCAGCAGCTCGGGACAGGGCGGTTACAATGAGCAGTTCTTC
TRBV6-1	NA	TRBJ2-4	CASSEIPGHGISKNIQYF	TGTGCCAGCAGTGAGATTCCGGGACACGGGATTTCAAAAAACATTCAGTACTTC
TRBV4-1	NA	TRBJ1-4	CASGQTGGTNEKLFF	TGCGCCAGCGGACAAACGGGGGGCACTAATGAAAAACTGTTTTTT
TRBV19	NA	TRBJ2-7	CASPREAGPYEQYF	TGTGCCAGTCCAAGAGAGGCTGGCCCCTACGAGCAGTACTTC
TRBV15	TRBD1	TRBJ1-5	CATGAGGYQPQHF	TGTGCCACCGGGGCAGGGGGCTATCAGCCCCAGCATTTT
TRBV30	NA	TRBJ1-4	CALDSGSRNEKLFF	TGTGCCCTGGATTCGGGGAGCAGGAATGAAAAACTGTTTTTT
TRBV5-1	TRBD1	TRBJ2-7	CASSLGQGLGEQYF	TGCGCCAGCAGCTTGGGACAGGGGCTGGGCGAGCAGTACTTC
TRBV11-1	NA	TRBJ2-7	CASSAGSNYEQYF	TGTGCCAGCAGCGCGGGTTCGAATTACGAGCAGTACTTC
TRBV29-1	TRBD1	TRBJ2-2	CSVGQGTGGELFF	TGCAGCGTCGGACAGGGGACCGGCGGGGAGCTGTTTTTT
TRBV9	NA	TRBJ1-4	CASSAGVANEKLFF	TGTGCCAGCAGCGCGGGGGTGGCTAATGAAAAACTGTTTTTT
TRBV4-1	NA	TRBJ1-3	CASSQDYGGAGNTIYF	TGCGCCAGCAGCCAAGATTATGGAGGGGCCGGAAACACCATATATTTT
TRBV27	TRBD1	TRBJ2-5	CASRSTGGETQYF	TGTGCCAGCAGATCGACAGGGGGAGAGACCCAGTACTTC
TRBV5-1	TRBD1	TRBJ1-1	CASSPRQGVNTEAFF	TGCGCCAGCAGCCCGAGACAGGGGGTGAACACTGAAGCTTTCTTT
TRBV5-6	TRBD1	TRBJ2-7	CASSLGDTGGAGEQYF	TGTGCCAGCAGCCTAGGGGACACAGGGGGCGCGGGAGAGCAGTACTTC
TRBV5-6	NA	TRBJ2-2	CASSDRQDPGELFF	TGTGCCAGCAGCGACCGACAGGATCCCGGGGAGCTGTTTTTT
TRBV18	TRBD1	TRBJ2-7	CASSYGTDYEQYF	TGTGCCAGCTCTTACGGGACAGACTACGAGCAGTACTTC
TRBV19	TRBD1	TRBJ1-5	CASSIGGGAGGQPQHF	TGTGCCAGTAGTATAGGGGGAGGGGCAGGGGGCCAGCCCCAGCATTTT
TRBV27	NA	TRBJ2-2	CASSQQGGRGELFF	TGTGCCAGCAGTCAACAGGGAGGGAGAGGGGAGCTGTTTTTT
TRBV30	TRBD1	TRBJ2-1	CAWNSGQGINEQFF	TGTGCCTGGAACTCGGGACAGGGGATCAATGAGCAGTTCTTC
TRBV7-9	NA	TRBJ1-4	CASSRSGAGEKLFF	TGTGCCAGCAGCCGCTCAGGGGCAGGTGAAAAACTGTTTTTT
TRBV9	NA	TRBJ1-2	CASSKGRATGHPNYGYTF	TGTGCCAGCAGCAAAGGAAGGGCGACAGGACACCCTAACTATGGCTACACCTTC
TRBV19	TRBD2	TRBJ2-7	CASSSASGGSYEQYF	TGTGCCAGTAGTTCCGCTAGCGGGGGGTCTTACGAGCAGTACTTC
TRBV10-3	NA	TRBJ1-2	CAISELGAGYGYTF	TGTGCCATCAGTGAGTTGGGGGCCGGCTATGGCTACACCTTC
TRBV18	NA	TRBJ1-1	CASSPGKDTEAFF	TGTGCCAGCTCACCGGGCAAGGACACTGAAGCTTTCTTT
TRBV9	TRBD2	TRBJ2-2	CASSKRGRDTGELFF	TGTGCCAGCAGTAAGCGGGGGAGGGACACCGGGGAGCTGTTTTTT
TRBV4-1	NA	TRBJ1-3	CASSRGVGNSGNTIYF	TGCGCCAGCAGCCGGGGGGTGGGGAACTCTGGAAACACCATATATTTT
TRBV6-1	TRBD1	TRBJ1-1	CASSDPGTGDTEAFF	TGTGCCAGCAGTGATCCCGGGACAGGGGACACTGAAGCTTTCTTT
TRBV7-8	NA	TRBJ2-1	CASSLGQGSSSYNEQFF	TGTGCCAGCAGCTTAGGGCAGGGTTCTAGCTCCTACAATGAGCAGTTCTTC
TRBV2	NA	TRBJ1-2	CASSGGGAGYGYTF	TGTGCCAGCAGCGGGGGGGGCGCTGGCTATGGCTACACCTTC
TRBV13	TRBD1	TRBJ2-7	CASSPPIYSGQGAYEQYF	TGTGCCAGCAGCCCCCCAATTTATTCGGGACAGGGGGCTTACGAGCAGTACTTC
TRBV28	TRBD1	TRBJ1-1	CASSLTGLMNTEAFF	TGTGCCAGCAGTTTGACAGGGCTCATGAACACTGAAGCTTTCTTT
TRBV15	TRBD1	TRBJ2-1	CATSSPPGTAHNEQFF	TGTGCCACCAGCAGCCCCCCCGGGACAGCGCACAATGAGCAGTTCTTC
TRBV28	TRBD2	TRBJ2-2	CVSGRENTGELFF	TGTGTCTCGGGGAGGGAGAACACCGGGGAGCTGTTTTTT
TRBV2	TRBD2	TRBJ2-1	CASGGGGIGNEQFF	TGTGCCAGCGGTGGGGGGGGGATAGGCAATGAGCAGTTCTTC
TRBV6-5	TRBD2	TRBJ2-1	CASSYRASGYNEQFF	TGTGCCAGCAGTTACCGGGCTAGCGGTTACAATGAGCAGTTCTTC
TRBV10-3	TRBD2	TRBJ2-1	CAISEAGTSVEQFF	TGTGCCATCAGTGAGGCAGGGACTAGCGTTGAGCAGTTCTTC
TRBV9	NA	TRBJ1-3	CASGPWGQASGNTIYF	TGTGCCAGCGGGCCTTGGGGGCAGGCCTCTGGAAACACCATATATTTT